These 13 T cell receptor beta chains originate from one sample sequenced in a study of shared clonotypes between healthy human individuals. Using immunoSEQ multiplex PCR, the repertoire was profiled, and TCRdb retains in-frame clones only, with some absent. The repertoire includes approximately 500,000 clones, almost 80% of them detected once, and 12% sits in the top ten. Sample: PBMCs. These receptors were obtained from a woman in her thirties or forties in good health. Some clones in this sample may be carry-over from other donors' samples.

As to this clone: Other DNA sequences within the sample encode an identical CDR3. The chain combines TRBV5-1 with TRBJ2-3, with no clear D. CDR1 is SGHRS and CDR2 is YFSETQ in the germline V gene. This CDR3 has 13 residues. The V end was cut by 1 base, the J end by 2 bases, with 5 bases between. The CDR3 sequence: CASSLSVTDTQYF. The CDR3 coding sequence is TGCGCCAGCAGCTTGAGTGTCACAGATACGCAGTATTTT.

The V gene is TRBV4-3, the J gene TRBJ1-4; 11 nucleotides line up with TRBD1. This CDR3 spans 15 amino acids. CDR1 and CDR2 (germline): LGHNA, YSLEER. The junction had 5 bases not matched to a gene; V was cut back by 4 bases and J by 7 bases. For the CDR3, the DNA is TGCGCCAGCAGCCGATCCGGGACAGGGGGTGAAAAACTGTTTTTT. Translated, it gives CASSRSGTGGEKLFF.

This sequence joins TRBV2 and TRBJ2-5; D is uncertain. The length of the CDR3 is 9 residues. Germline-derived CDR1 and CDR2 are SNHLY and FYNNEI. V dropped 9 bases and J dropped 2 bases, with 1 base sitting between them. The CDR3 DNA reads TGTGCCAGTCAAGAGACCCAGTACTTC. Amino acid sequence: CASQETQYF. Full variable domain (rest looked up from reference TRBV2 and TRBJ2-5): EPEVTQTPSHQVTQMGQEVILRCVPISNHLYFYWYRQILGQKVEFLVSFYNNEISEKSEIFDDQFSVERPDGSNFTLKIRSTKLEDSAMYFCASQETQYFGPGTRLLVL.

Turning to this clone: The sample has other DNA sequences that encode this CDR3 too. CDR3 protein: CASSFSYNEQFF. As DNA, the CDR3 is TGTGCCAGCAGTTTTAGCTACAATGAGCAGTTCTTC. This chain links TRBV28 with TRBJ2-1; no clear D gene. The CDR3 consists of 12 residues. V dropped 3 bases and J dropped 3 bases, with 3 bases sitting between them. The V gene's germline CDR1 is MDHEN and CDR2 SYDVKM.

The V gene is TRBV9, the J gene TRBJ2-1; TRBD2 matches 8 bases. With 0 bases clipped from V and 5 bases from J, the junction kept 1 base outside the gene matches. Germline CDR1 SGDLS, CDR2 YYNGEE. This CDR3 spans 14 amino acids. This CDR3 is CASSVGAGDNEQFF. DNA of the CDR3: TGTGCCAGCAGCGTAGGAGCGGGAGACAATGAGCAGTTCTTC. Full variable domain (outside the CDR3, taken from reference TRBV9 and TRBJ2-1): DSGVTQTPKHLITATGQRVTLRCSPRSGDLSVYWYQQSLDQGLQFLIQYYNGEERAKGNILERFSAQQFPDLHSELNLSSLELGDSALYFCASSVGAGDNEQFFGPGTRLTVL.

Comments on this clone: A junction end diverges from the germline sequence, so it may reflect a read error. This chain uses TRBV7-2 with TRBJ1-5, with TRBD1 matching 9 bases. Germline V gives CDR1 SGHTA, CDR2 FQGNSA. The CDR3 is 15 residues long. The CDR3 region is CASSLLTGGNQPQHF. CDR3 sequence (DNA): TGTGCCAGCAGCTTGCTTACAGGGGGCAACCAGCCCCAGCATTTT.

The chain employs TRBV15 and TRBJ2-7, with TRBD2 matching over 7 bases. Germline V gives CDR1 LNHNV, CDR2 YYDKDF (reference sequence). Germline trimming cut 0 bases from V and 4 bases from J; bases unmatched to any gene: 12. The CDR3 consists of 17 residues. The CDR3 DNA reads TGTGCCACCAGCAGAGACCGGGGTTCTAGCGGTCAGTACGAGCAGTACTTC. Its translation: CATSRDRGSSGQYEQYF.

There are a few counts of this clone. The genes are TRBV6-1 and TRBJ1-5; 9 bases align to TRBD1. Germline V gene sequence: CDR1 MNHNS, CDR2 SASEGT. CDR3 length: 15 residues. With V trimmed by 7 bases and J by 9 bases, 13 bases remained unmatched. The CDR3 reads CASKESGQGWWPQHF. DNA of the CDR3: TGTGCCAGCAAAGAGTCGGGACAGGGCTGGTGGCCCCAGCATTTT.

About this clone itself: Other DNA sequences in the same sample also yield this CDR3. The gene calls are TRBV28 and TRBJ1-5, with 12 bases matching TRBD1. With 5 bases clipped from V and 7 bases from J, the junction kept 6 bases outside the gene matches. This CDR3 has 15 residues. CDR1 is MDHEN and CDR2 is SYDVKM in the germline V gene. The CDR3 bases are TGTGCCAGCAGTCCAGGGACAGGGGGCTACCAGCCCCAGCATTTT. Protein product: CASSPGTGGYQPQHF. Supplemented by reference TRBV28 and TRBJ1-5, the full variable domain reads DVKVTQSSRYLVKRTGEKVFLECVQDMDHENMFWYRQDPGLGLRLIYFSYDVKMKEKGDIPEGYSVSREKKERFSLILESASTNQTSMYLCASSPGTGGYQPQHFGDGTRLSIL.

The CDR3: CASSPRGTTYNEQFF. The DNA for the CDR3 is TGTGCCAGCTCACCAAGGGGGACAACCTACAATGAGCAGTTCTTC. The chain recombines TRBV18 with TRBJ2-1, with a weak D call TRBD1 (6 bases). V lost 2 bases, J lost 2 bases, and 10 bases lay in between. CDR3 length: 15 amino acids. Germline-derived CDR1 and CDR2 are KGHSH and LQKENI.

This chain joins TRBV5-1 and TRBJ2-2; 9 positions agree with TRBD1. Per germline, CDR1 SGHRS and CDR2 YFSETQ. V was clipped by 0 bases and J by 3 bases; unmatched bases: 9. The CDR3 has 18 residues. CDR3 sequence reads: CASSLAGIQGADTGELFF. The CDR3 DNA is TGCGCCAGCAGCTTGGCCGGGATACAGGGGGCGGACACCGGGGAGCTGTTTTTT.

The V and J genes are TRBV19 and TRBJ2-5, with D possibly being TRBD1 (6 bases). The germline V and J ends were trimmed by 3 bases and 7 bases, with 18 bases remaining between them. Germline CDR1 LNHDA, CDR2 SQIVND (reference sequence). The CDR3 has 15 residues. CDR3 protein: CASSIEARGVGTQYF. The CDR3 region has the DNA TGTGCCAGTAGTATCGAGGCCAGGGGTGTCGGGACCCAGTACTTC.

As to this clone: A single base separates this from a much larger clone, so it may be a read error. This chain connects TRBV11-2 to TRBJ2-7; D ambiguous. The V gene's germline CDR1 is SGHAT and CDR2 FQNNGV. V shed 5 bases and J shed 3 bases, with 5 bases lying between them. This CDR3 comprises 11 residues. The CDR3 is CASSPDYEQYF. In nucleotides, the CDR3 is TGTGCCAGCAGCCCCGACTACGAGCAGTACTTC.